This T cell receptor (beta chain) was recorded in a study of somatic mutations in cytotoxic T cells in rheumatoid arthritis. CD4+ cells and CD8+ cells were each obtained through positive magnetic bead selection, and their purity was assessed by flow cytometry. This CDR3 is 15 amino acids long. From germline, CDR1 is SEHNR and CDR2 FQNEAQ (reference sequence). V was shortened by 5 bases and J by 5 bases, with 18 bases between the two germline ends. The repertoire was sequenced with immunoSEQ multiplex PCR; TCRdb's copy has only in-frame clones and lacks some. The sample shows approximately 11,000 clones, 74% of them seen only once. This clone is medium-sized.

Specimen: CD8+ T cells sorted from blood. The chain couples TRBV7-9 to TRBJ1-1, with D possibly TRBD1 on 5 matching bases. The TCR originated in a man between 70 and 80 years old in good health. In nucleotides, the CDR3 is TGTGCCAGCAGCCCCGTAACAGGCCCCGGGACTGAAGCTTTCTTT. Translated: CASSPVTGPGTEAFF. Supplemented by reference TRBV7-9 and TRBJ1-1, the full variable domain reads DTGVSQNPRHKITKRGQNVTFRCDPISEHNRLYWYRQTLGQGPEFLTYFQNEAQLEKSRLLSDRFSAERPKGSFSTLEIQRTEQGDSAMYLCASSPVTGPGTEAFFGQGTRLTVV.